This T cell receptor beta chain stems from a study of shared clonotypes between healthy human individuals. The study, taken as a whole, reports: Sharing across a few donors was seen in about 5% of naive CD4 clonotypes. Compared with memory subsets, naive subsets generally had larger estimated richness.

On this clone: No antigen is known for it.

Germline trimming cut 4 bases from V and 1 base from J; bases unmatched to any gene: 3. The CDR3 contains 14 residues. Per germline, CDR1 SNHLY and CDR2 FYNNEI. Profiled with immunoSEQ multiplex PCR; TCRdb holds only in-frame clones, not every one. This table holds some 790,000 clones, roughly 72% found once. The clonotype originates from a woman aged 30 to 39 in good health. The chain recombines TRBV2 with TRBJ2-7; TRBD2 aligns across 8 bases. The sample comprised memory CD4+ T cells sorted from blood. Subset meaning: CD45RA-negative fraction. The CDR3: CASSVERESYEQYF. The CDR3 nucleotides read TGTGCCAGCAGTGTAGAGCGGGAGTCCTACGAGCAGTACTTC.